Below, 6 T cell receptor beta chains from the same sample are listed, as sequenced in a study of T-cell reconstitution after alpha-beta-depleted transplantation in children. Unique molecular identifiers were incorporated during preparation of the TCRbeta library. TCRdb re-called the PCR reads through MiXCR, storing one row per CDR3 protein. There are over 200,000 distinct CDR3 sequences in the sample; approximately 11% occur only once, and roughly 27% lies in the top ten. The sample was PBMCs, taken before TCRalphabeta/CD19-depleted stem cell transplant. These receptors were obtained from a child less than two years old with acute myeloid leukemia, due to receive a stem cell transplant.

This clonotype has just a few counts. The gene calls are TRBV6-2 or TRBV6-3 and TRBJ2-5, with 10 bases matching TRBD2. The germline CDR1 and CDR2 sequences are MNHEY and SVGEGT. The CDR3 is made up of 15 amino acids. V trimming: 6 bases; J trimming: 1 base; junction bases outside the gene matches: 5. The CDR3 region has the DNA TGTGCCAGCAGCATGGGACTAGCGTTCCAAGAGACCCAGTACTTC. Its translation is CASSMGLAFQETQYF.

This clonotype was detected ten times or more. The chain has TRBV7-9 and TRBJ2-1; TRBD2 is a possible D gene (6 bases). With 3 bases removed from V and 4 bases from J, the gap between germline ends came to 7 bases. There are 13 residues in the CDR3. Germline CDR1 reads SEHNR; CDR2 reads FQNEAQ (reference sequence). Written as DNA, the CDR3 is TGTGCCAGCAGCTTGACTAGTTACAATGAGCAGTTCTTC. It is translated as CASSLTSYNEQFF.

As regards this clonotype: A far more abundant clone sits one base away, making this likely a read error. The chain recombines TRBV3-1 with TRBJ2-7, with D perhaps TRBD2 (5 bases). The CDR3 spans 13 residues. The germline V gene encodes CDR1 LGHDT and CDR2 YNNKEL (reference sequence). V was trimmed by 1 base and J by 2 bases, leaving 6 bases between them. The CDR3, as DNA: TGTGCCAGCAGCCAAGCGGAGGCCTACGAGCAGTACTTC. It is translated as CASSQAEAYEQYF.

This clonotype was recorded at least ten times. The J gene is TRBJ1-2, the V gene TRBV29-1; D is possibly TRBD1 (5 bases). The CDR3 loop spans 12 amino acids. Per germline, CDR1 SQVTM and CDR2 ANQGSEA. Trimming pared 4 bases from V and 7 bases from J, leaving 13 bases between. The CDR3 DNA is TGCAGCGTTGGGGACGGTACGCTTGGCTACACCTTC. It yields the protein CSVGDGTLGYTF.

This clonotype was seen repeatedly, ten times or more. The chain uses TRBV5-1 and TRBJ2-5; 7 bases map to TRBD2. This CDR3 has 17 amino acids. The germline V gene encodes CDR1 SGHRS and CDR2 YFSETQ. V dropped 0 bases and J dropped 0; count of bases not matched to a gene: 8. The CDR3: CASSLALAGDHQETQYF. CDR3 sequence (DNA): TGCGCCAGCAGCTTGGCGTTGGCGGGAGATCACCAAGAGACCCAGTACTTC.

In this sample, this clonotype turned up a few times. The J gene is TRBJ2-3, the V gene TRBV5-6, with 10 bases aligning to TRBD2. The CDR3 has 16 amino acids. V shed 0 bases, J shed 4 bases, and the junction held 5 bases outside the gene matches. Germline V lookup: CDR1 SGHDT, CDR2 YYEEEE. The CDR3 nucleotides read TGTGCCAGCAGCTTGGAGACTAGCGGGCGAGCAGATACGCAGTATTTT. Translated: CASSLETSGRADTQYF.